What follows are 24 T cell receptor beta chains derived from one specimen sequenced in a study of blood T cells in healthy people across ages. Together with a sample-barcoded 5' primer, a J-beta primer mix was included in a second PCR lasting about 6 to 11 cycles. Using its own MiXCR run on the 5' RACE reads, TCRdb lists one record per CDR3 protein. There are about 1,500,000 distinct CDR3 sequences in the sample; roughly 27% occur only once, and over 7% lies in the top ten. Specimen: blood. The receptors stem from a woman in her twenties or thirties in good health.

The sample holds a few counts of this clonotype. The rearrangement links TRBV29-1 to TRBJ2-7, with D possibly being TRBD1 (5 bases). Deletions cut 7 bases from V and 2 bases from J, with 21 bases between. Germline V lookup: CDR1 SQVTM, CDR2 ANQGSEA. The CDR3 covers 15 residues. The CDR3 DNA follows: TGCAGCGGTAGCCCGGGTGGGGCCCCAGCCTACGAGCAGTACTTC. Its protein product is CSGSPGGAPAYEQYF.

This chain joins TRBV29-1 and TRBJ2-1; 8 nucleotides line up with TRBD2. The better agreement between TRBJ2-7 and the DNA end casts doubt on the J call. CDR3 length equals 16 residues. Germline CDR1 SQVTM, CDR2 ANQGSEA. CDR3 in amino acids: CSVETGLAGSYNEQYF. The CDR3, as DNA: TGCAGCGTTGAAACGGGGCTAGCGGGCTCCTACAATGAGCAGTACTTC.

The table lists this clonotype with many counts. The gene calls are TRBV7-2 and TRBJ2-1; D perhaps matches TRBD2 (5 bases). Germline lookup yields CDR1 SGHTA and CDR2 FQGNSA. This CDR3 contains 13 residues. Trimming pared 5 bases from V and 9 bases from J, leaving 14 bases between. CDR3 residues: CASSQSPEGEQFF. In DNA, the CDR3 is TGTGCCAGCAGCCAGTCCCCAGAGGGTGAGCAGTTCTTC.

This clonotype has a count of ten or more. V gene TRBV27 combines with J gene TRBJ1-2; 7 positions agree with TRBD1. J lost 4 bases, V lost 6 bases, and 5 bases had no gene match. The V gene's germline CDR1 is MNHEY and CDR2 SMNVEV (reference sequence). The CDR3 is 13 amino acids. CDR3 coding DNA: TGTGCCAGCAGCCGTACAGGGGTCTATGGCTACACCTTC. Translating it yields CASSRTGVYGYTF.

This clonotype showed up just a few times. The chain joins TRBV12-3 or TRBV12-4 to TRBJ2-1; 16 nucleotides line up with TRBD2. The J segment lost 7 bases and the V segment lost 3 bases, leaving 12 bases of the junction unmatched. CDR3 size: 19 residues. CDR3 bases: TGTGCCAGCAGTTTCGGGTCCGGGGGGACTAGCGGGGGGGCAAATGAGCAGTTCTTC. Its translation: CASSFGSGGTSGGANEQFF.

About this clonotype itself: This clone may be a read error of a much larger clone one base away. This chain links TRBV10-3 with TRBJ2-7, with 7 bases matching TRBD2. Germline CDR1 reads ENHRY; CDR2 reads SYGVKD. The CDR3 loop spans 16 amino acids. Here the CDR3 DNA reads TGTGCCATCAGTGAGTCGGGACTACAGGAGTCCTGCGAGCAGTACTTC. Protein sequence: CAISESGLQESCEQYF.

In regard to this clonotype: This may be a read error: a much more frequent sequence differs by one nucleotide. The chain employs TRBV9 and TRBJ1-5; 8 bases are a match to TRBD1. Germline V gives CDR1 SGDLS, CDR2 YYNGEE. With V trimmed by 4 bases and J by 9 bases, 9 bases remained unmatched. The CDR3 length is 14 residues. The DNA for the CDR3 is TGTGCCAGCAGCCTGGGACAGGACCGTTGGCCCCAGCATTTT. This encodes CASSLGQDRWPQHF. Together with reference TRBV9 and TRBJ1-5, the CDR3 gives the full variable domain: DSGVTQTPKHLITATGQRVTLRCSPRSGDLSVYWYQQSLDQGLQFLIQYYNGEERAKGNILERFSAQQFPDLHSELNLSSLELGDSALYFCASSLGQDRWPQHFGDGTRLSIL.

This clonotype was counted at least ten times. The chain carries TRBV18 and TRBJ2-7, with D possibly being TRBD1 (6 bases). Between the trimmed V and J ends, which lost 4 bases and 2 bases, there was a span of 15 bases. The CDR3 spans 15 residues. CDR1 KGHSH and CDR2 LQKENI come from the germline V gene. The CDR3, as DNA: TGTGCCAGCTCACTGGGTTATAACAGGGCCTACGAGCAGTACTTC. Amino acids: CASSLGYNRAYEQYF.

Turning to this clonotype: Being one base from a much bigger clone, this may be a read error. The J gene is TRBJ2-7, the V gene TRBV11-2; D is undetermined. CDR1 is SGHAT, CDR2 FQNNGV, per germline. The CDR3 spans 14 residues. V lost 4 bases and J 1 base, leaving 11 bases between the germline ends. DNA for the CDR3: TGTGCCAGCAGCTGTGACCCGAGGTCCTACGAGCAGTACTTC. Translation gives CASSCDPRSYEQYF. Based on the CDR3 plus reference TRBV11-2 and TRBJ2-7, the full variable domain is EAGVAQSPRYKIIEKRQSVAFWCNPISGHATLYWYQQILGQGPKLLIQFQNNGVVDDSQLPKDRFSAERLKGVDSTLKIQPAKLEDSAVYLCASSCDPRSYEQYFGPGTRLTVT.

V and J are TRBV5-1 and TRBJ2-3; unclear D gene. From germline, CDR1 is SGHRS and CDR2 YFSETQ. Trimming pared 4 bases from V and 1 base from J, leaving 16 bases between. The CDR3 runs 16 residues. CDR3: CASSIRPARGTDTQYF. For the CDR3, the DNA is TGCGCCAGCAGCATTCGACCCGCTAGGGGCACAGATACGCAGTATTTT.

This clonotype was recorded a few times. The gene calls are TRBV6-2 or TRBV6-3 and TRBJ2-1; TRBD1 agrees at 7 bases. The CDR3 has 14 amino acids. Losses at the gene ends were 3 bases for V and 6 bases for J; bases not matched to a gene: 5. Germline loops: CDR1 MNHEY, CDR2 SVGEGT. In DNA form, the CDR3 reads TGTGCCAGCAGTTATATCAGACAGGGCAATGAGCAGTTCTTC. Its translation is CASSYIRQGNEQFF.

J is TRBJ2-7 and V is TRBV5-1; D is unclear. The CDR3 runs 16 residues. V was clipped by 0 bases and J by 5 bases, with 18 bases between them. From germline, CDR1 is SGHRS and CDR2 YFSETQ. CDR3 sequence: CASSLAGRLMKDEQYF. In DNA, the CDR3 is TGCGCCAGCAGCTTGGCCGGCCGCCTGATGAAAGACGAGCAGTACTTC.

V usage is TRBV14 and J usage is TRBJ2-1; D unclear. Germline lookup yields CDR1 SGHDN and CDR2 FVKESK. The length of the CDR3 is 16 residues. Trimming took off 2 bases at V and 6 bases at J, with 17 bases between the two ends. Written as DNA, the CDR3 is TGTGCCAGCAGCCAAACGGCCCGGGCCGATTTCAATGAGCAGTTCTTC. Amino acids: CASSQTARADFNEQFF.

This clonotype was detected ten times or more. J is TRBJ2-4 and V is TRBV29-1; D remains ambiguous. The CDR3 is 14 amino acids. The V gene lost 7 bases and the J gene lost 0 bases, with 13 bases spanning the gap. Germline V gene lookup returns CDR1 SQVTM and CDR2 ANQGSEA. CDR3 in amino acids: CSARRSLAKNIQYF. DNA for the CDR3: TGCAGCGCTCGTCGGTCCTTAGCCAAAAACATTCAGTACTTC.

This clonotype was counted once. This chain uses TRBV6-6 with TRBJ2-1, with D uncertain. This CDR3 spans 13 amino acids. CDR1 MNHNY and CDR2 SVGAGI come from the germline V gene (reference sequence). Trimming removed 8 bases from V and 1 base from J, with 9 bases in between. The chain's CDR3 is CASVDVSYNEQFF. The CDR3 bases are TGTGCCAGCGTGGACGTGTCCTACAATGAGCAGTTCTTC.

This clonotype was picked up a small number of times. CDR3 residues: CASSSRGGGDYEQFF. The CDR3 nucleotides are TGTGCCAGCAGTTCCCGGGGAGGAGGCGATTATGAGCAGTTCTTC. The rearrangement links TRBV6-5 to TRBJ2-1, with D possibly being TRBD2 (6 bases). CDR3 length equals 15 residues. Germline V CDR1 and CDR2: MNHEY, SVGAGI. V lost 4 bases and J lost 8, with 18 bases in between.

Many counts were recorded for this clonotype. The J gene is TRBJ2-7, the V gene TRBV10-2; D is perhaps TRBD2 (6 bases). The germline V gene encodes CDR1 WSHSY and CDR2 SAAADI. V shed 0 bases and J shed 0 bases, with 9 bases lying between them. CDR3 length equals 15 residues. Here the CDR3 reads CASSESLAVSYEQYF. For the CDR3, the DNA is TGCGCCAGCAGTGAGTCGTTAGCGGTCTCCTACGAGCAGTACTTC.

J is TRBJ2-3 and V is TRBV27; D is undetermined. Germline CDR1 reads MNHEY; CDR2 reads SMNVEV (reference sequence). The V and J ends lost 6 bases and 0 bases respectively, with 7 bases between them. The CDR3 covers 13 residues. CDR3 in amino acids: CASRQLSTDTQYF. As DNA, the CDR3 is TGTGCCAGCAGACAGCTTAGCACAGATACGCAGTATTTT.

Concerning this clonotype itself: One end of the junction is discordant with germline, which a read error may explain. The rearrangement links TRBV5-1 to TRBJ2-1, with 7 bases lining up with TRBD2. This CDR3 contains 16 residues. Looked up from germline, CDR1 is SGHRS and CDR2 is YFSETQ. The CDR3 sequence is CASSPPRLADYNKQFF. CDR3 nucleotides: TGCGCCAGCAGCCCACCCCGGCTAGCGGATTACAATAAGCAGTTCTTC.

This chain joins TRBV12-3 or TRBV12-4 and TRBJ2-1, with 10 bases fitting TRBD2. Trimming at V came to 6 bases and at J to 1 base, leaving 3 bases not matched to a gene. The CDR3 totals 15 residues. The CDR3 is CASRQAGGSYNEQFF. The CDR3 DNA reads TGTGCCAGCAGACAAGCGGGAGGGTCCTACAATGAGCAGTTCTTC.

The chain employs TRBV24-1 and TRBJ2-1; 8 bases align to TRBD2. There are 16 residues in the CDR3. Looked up from germline, CDR1 is KGHDR and CDR2 is SFDVKD. The junction had 11 bases not matched to a gene; V was cut back by 7 bases and J by 4 bases. CDR3 DNA: TGTGCCACCAGCGCAGGAGCGCTAGCGGGTTACAATGAGCAGTTCTTC. Translated, it gives CATSAGALAGYNEQFF.

This clonotype was detected only a few times. The rearrangement links TRBV2 to TRBJ2-3, with D perhaps assigned TRBD1 or TRBD2 (5 bases each). This CDR3 spans 16 amino acids. The germline V gene encodes CDR1 SNHLY and CDR2 FYNNEI. The V end lost 8 bases, the J end lost 0 bases, and 18 bases lay between the germline ends. CDR3 DNA sequence: TGTGCCAGCTCCAGCCGGGACGGAACAAGCACAGATACGCAGTATTTT. This translates into CASSSRDGTSTDTQYF.

This clonotype was observed at least ten times. The V call is TRBV6-5, the J call TRBJ2-5; D gene uncertain. The CDR3 covers 13 residues. Germline V gene data show CDR1 as MNHEY and CDR2 as SVGAGI. Trimming stripped 7 bases from V and 5 bases from J, with 14 bases between. CDR3 sequence (DNA): TGTGCCAGCACCGATGGAGCGCGGGAGACCCAGTACTTC. Translation gives CASTDGARETQYF.

In the case of this clonotype: With a much larger clone just one base away, this may be a read error. The chain employs TRBV20-1 and TRBJ2-5; D possibly corresponds to TRBD2 (6 bases). The CDR3 is 16 amino acids. The V gene lost 3 bases and the J gene lost 4 bases, with 21 bases spanning the gap. Germline lookup yields CDR1 DFQATT and CDR2 SNEGSKA (reference sequence). The CDR3 coding sequence is TGCAGTGCTAGTGTCGGCGGGGAGAATCTAGGAGAGACCCAGTACTTC. Its translation: CSASVGGENLGETQYF.